This T cell receptor beta chain was profiled in a study of response to subunit inactivated influenza vaccine. Broader study findings: It was the authors' suggestion that each seasonal influenza vaccination recruits few new T cells.

Per germline, CDR1 MDHEN and CDR2 SYDVKM. The J segment lost 6 bases and the V segment lost 6 bases, leaving 8 bases of the junction unmatched. The CDR3 has 13 residues. This clonotype was observed a handful of times. Its antigen is not known. TCRdb redid the calling of the RT-PCR reads with MiXCR, one entry per CDR3 protein. The top ten hold approximately 12% of the sample, which has roughly 460,000 distinct CDR3 sequences, approximately 9.9% seen once. The clonotype originates from a man aged 45-65 years who received an inactivated influenza vaccine. The specimen comprised PBMCs from blood, sampled 40 to 50 days after vaccination. The rearrangement uses TRBV28 and TRBJ2-7; 7 positions match TRBD1. The CDR3 region has the DNA TGTGCCAGCAGGACCGAAGGGGGCGGCGAGCAGTACTTC. Translated, it gives CASRTEGGGEQYF.